The sequence of this T cell receptor beta chain was determined in a study of tumor-infiltrating lymphocytes in primary liver carcinoma. The overall study: Samples returned roughly 3.5 to 8 million productive TCRbeta reads, a yield that was similar across tissue types.

The CDR3 runs to 13 residues. Trimming cost V 7 bases and J 6 bases, with 15 bases left between them. Germline values: CDR1 SGHAT, CDR2 FQNNGV. As to this clonotype: Its antigen is still unknown.

Overall study results and limits: Found in all five tumor regions were only about 7.5-25% of top clones. Researchers found tumor-adjacent and tumor-blood pairs overlapped less than tumor region pairs.

RNA and DNA were co-extracted from 20-30 mg of unsorted bulk tissue. The patients presented with primary liver carcinoma, which was managed through surgical resection. The authors made TCR beta cDNA from about 500 ng total RNA with a constant-region primer. For TCR beta, libraries were produced by three nested multiplex PCR rounds using slightly modified ARM-PCR. The first two PCR rounds, roughly 10 cycles each, used TRBV1-TRBV30 forward primers and a C-beta reverse primer. One entry per CDR3 protein results from TCRdb running MiXCR on the multiplex PCR reads. This table has approximately 99,000 distinct CDR3 sequences, around three quarters appearing once.

This chain links TRBV11-2 with TRBJ1-2; a possible D gene is TRBD1 (5 bases). This TCR derives from a woman aged 55-75 years with primary liver carcinoma and hepatitis B virus infection. The sample consisted of liver tumor tissue from sampling region 5. Regarding subset: tumor region T5, tumor centre. DNA for the CDR3: TGTGCCAGCAATTTGCCGCGGGGCCATGGCTACACCTTC. Translating it yields CASNLPRGHGYTF.